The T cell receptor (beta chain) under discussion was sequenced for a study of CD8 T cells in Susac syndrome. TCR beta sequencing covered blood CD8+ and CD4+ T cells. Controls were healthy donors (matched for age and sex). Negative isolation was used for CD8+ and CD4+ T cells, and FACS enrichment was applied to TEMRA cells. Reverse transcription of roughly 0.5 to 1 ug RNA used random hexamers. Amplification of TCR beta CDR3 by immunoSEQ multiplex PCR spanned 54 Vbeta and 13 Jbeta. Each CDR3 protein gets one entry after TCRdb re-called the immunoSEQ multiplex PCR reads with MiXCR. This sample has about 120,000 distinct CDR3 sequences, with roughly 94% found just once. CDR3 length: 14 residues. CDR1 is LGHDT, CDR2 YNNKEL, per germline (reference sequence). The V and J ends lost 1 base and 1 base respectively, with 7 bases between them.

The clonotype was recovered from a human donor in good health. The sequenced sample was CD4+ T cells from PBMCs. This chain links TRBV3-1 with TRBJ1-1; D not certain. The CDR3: CASSQVSRNTEAFF. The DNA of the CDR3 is TGTGCCAGCAGCCAAGTTTCGAGGAACACTGAAGCTTTCTTT.